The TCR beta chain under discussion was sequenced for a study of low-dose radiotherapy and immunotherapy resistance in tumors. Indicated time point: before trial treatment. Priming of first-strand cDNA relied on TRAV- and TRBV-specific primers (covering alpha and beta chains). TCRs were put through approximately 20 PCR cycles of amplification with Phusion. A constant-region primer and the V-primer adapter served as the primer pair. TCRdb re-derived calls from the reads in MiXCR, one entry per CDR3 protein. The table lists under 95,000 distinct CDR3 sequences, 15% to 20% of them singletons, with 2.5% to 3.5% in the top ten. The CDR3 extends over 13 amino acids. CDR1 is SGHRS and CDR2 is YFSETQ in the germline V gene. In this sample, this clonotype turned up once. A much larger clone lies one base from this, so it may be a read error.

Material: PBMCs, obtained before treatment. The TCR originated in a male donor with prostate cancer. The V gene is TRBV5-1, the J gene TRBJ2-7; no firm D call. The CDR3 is CASSPEVLYVQYF. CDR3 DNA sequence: TGCGCCAGCAGCCCCGAGGTCCTCTACGTGCAGTACTTC.